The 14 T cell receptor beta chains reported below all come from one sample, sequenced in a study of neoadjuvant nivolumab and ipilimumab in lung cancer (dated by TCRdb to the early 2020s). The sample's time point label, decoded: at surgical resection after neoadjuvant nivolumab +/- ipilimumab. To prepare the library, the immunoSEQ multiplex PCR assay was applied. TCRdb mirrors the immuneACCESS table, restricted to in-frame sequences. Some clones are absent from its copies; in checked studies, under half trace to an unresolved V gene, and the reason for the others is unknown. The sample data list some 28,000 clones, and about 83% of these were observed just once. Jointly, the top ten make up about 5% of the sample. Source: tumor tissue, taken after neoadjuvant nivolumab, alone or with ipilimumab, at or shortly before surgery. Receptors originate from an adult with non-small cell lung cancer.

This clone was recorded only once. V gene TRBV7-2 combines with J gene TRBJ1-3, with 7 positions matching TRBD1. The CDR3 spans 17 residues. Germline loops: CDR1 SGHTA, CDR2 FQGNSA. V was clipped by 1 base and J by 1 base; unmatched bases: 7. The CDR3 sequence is CASSLEQAGGSGNTIYF. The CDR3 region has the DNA TGTGCCAGCAGCTTAGAGCAGGCAGGGGGATCTGGAAACACCATATATTTT.

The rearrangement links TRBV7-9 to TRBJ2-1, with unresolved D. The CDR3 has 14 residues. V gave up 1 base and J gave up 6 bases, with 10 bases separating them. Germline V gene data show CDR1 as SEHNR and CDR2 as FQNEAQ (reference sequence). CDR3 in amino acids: CASSLVRTLNEQFF. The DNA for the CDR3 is TGTGCCAGCAGCTTAGTGCGTACTCTCAATGAGCAGTTCTTC.

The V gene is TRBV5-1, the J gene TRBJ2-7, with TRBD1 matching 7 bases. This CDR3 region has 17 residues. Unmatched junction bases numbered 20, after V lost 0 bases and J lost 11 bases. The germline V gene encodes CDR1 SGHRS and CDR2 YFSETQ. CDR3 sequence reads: CASSLETYQGQDDLKYF. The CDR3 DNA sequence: TGCGCCAGCAGCTTGGAAACCTATCAAGGACAGGACGATTTGAAGTACTTC.

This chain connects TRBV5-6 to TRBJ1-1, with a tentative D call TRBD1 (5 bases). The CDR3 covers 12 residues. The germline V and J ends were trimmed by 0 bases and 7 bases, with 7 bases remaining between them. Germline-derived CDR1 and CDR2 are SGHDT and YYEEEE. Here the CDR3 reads CASSLDRGEAFF. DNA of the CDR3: TGTGCCAGCAGCTTGGATAGGGGTGAAGCTTTCTTT.

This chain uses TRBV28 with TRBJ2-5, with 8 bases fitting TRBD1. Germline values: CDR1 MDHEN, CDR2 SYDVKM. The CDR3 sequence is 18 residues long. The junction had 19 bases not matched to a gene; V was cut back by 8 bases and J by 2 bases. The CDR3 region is CASAEDRAVREKQETQYF. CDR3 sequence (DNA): TGTGCCAGCGCCGAGGACAGGGCGGTTCGGGAGAAACAAGAGACCCAGTACTTC.

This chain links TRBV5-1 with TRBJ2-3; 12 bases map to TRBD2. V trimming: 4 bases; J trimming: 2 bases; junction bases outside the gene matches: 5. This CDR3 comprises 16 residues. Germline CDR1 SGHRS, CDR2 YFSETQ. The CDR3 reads CASSPWTSGTTDTQYF. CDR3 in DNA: TGCGCCAGCAGCCCCTGGACTAGCGGGACCACAGATACGCAGTATTTT.

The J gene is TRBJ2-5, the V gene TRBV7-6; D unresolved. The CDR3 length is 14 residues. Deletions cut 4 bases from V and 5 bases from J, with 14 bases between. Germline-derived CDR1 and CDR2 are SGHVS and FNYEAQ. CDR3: CASSSLPLGETQYF. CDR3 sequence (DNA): TGTGCCAGCAGCTCCCTTCCTCTAGGGGAGACCCAGTACTTC.

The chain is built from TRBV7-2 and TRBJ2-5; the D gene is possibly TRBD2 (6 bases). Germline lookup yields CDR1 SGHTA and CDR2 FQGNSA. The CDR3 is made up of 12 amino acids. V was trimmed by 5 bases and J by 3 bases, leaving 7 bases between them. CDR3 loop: CASSRREETQYF. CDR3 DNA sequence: TGTGCCAGCAGCCGGAGGGAAGAGACCCAGTACTTC.

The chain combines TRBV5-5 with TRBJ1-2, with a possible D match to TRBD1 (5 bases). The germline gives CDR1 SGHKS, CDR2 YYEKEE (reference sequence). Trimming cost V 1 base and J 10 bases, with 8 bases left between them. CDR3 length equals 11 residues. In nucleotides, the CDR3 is TGTGCCAGCAGCTTGACAGGTTACTACACCTTC. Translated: CASSLTGYYTF.

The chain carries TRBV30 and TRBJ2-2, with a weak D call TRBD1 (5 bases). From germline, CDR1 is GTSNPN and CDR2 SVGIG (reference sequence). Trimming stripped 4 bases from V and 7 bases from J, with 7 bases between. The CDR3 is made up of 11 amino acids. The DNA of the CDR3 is TGTGCCTGGAAAACAGGCGGGGAGCTGTTTTTT. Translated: CAWKTGGELFF.

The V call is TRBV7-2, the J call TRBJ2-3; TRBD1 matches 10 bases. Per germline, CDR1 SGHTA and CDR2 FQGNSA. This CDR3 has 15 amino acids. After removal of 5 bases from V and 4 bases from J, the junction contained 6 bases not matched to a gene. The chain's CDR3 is CASSTDRGQSDTQYF. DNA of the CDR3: TGTGCCAGCAGCACCGACAGGGGGCAGTCAGATACGCAGTATTTT.

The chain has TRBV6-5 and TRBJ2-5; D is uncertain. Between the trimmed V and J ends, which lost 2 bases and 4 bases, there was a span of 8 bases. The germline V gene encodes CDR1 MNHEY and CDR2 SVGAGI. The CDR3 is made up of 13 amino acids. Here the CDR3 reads CASSYMPGETQYF. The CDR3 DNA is TGTGCCAGCAGTTACATGCCCGGAGAGACCCAGTACTTC.

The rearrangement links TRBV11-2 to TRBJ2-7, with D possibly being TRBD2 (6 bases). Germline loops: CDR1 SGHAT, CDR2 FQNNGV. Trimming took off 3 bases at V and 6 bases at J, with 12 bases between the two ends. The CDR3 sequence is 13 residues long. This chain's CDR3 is CASSFAGTIEQYF. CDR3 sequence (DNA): TGTGCCAGCAGCTTCGCGGGAACAATCGAGCAGTACTTC. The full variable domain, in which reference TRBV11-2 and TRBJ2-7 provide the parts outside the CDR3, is EAGVAQSPRYKIIEKRQSVAFWCNPISGHATLYWYQQILGQGPKLLIQFQNNGVVDDSQLPKDRFSAERLKGVDSTLKIQPAKLEDSAVYLCASSFAGTIEQYFGPGTRLTVT.

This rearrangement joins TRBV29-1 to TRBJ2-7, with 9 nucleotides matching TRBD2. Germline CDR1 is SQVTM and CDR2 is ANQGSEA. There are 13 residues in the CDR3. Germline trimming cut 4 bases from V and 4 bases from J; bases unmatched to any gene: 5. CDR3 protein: CSVGVAGAYEQYF. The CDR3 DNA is TGCAGCGTTGGGGTAGCGGGAGCTTACGAGCAGTACTTC.